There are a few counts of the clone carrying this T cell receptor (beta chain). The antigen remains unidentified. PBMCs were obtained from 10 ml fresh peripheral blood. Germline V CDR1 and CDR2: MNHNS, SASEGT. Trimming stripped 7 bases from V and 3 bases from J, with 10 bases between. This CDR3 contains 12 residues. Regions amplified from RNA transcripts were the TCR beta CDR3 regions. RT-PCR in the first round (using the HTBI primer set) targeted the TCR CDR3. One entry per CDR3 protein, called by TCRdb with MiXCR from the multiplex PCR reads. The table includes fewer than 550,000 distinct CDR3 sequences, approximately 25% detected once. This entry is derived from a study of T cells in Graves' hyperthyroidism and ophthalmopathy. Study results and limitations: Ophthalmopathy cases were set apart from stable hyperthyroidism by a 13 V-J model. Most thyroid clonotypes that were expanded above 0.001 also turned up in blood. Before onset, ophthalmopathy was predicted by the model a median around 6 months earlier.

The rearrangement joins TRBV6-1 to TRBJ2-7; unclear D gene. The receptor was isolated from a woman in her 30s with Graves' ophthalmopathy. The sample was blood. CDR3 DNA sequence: TGTGCCAGCAAAAACGACATCTACGAGCAGTACTTC. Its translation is CASKNDIYEQYF.